This entry concerns a single T cell receptor beta chain. Profiling relied on immunoSEQ multiplex PCR, and the TCRdb table lists in-frame clones only, not all of them. This sample carries roughly 100,000 clones, more than 70% of them seen once, and the ten largest clones take about a sixth. V lost 7 bases, J lost 2 bases, and 17 bases lay in between. CDR1 is SGHTA, CDR2 FQGNSA, per germline. This CDR3 is 16 amino acids long. This record belongs to a study of blood T cell repertoires in COVID-19. This TCR came from a woman older than 75 in a cohort sampled during active COVID-19. The rearrangement joins TRBV7-2 to TRBJ2-2; D is possibly TRBD2 (7 bases). What was sequenced was peripheral blood. CDR3 in DNA: TGTGCCAGCATCCCTAGGGGGGGGGACAACACCGGGGAGCTGTTTTTT. Translating gives CASIPRGGDNTGELFF.